This T cell receptor (beta chain) was profiled in a study of shared clonotypes between healthy human individuals. Findings and caveats of the study: The naive CD4 repertoires of four donors were compared, and roughly 5% of clonotypes were shared.

Clones were sequenced by immunoSEQ multiplex PCR, and TCRdb holds only the in-frame ones, with some missing. Of approximately 650,000 clones in the sample, about 95% were seen once. Germline V CDR1 and CDR2: WSHSY, SAAADI. Trimming stripped 0 bases from V and 5 bases from J, with 13 bases between. The CDR3 is 15 amino acids. Naive CD8 cells lacked CD45RO and underwent positive selection for CCR7, leaving out terminally differentiated effector memory CD45RA+ cells. A word on this clone: Its antigen is still unknown.

The TCR was taken from a woman in her 30s in good health. Sequenced input: naive CD8+ T cells sorted from blood. The rearrangement joins TRBV10-2 to TRBJ2-5; D call uncertain. CDR3 nucleotides: TGCGCCAGCAGTGAGTCGATATCGGGCGTGGAGACCCAGTACTTC. It yields the protein CASSESISGVETQYF.